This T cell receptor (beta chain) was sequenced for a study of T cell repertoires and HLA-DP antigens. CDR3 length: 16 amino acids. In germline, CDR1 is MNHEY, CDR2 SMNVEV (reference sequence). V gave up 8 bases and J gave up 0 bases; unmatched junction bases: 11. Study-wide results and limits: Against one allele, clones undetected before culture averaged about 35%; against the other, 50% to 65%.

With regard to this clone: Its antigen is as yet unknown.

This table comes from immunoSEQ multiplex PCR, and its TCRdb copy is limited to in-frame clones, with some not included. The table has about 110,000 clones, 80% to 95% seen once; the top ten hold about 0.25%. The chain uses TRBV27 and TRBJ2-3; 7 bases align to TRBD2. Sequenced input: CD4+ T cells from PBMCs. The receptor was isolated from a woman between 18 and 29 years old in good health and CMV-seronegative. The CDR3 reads CASGGERASSTDTQYF. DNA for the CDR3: TGTGCCAGCGGGGGGGAACGGGCTTCTAGCACAGATACGCAGTATTTT.